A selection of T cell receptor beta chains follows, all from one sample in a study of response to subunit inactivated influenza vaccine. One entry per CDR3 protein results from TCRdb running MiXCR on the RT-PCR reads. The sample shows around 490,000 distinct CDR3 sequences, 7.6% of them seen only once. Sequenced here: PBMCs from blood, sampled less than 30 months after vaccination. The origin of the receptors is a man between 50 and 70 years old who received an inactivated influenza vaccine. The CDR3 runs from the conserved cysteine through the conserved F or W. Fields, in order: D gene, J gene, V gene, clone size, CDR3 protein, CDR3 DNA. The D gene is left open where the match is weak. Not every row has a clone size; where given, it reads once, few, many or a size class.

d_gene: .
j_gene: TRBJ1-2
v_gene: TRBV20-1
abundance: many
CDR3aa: CSARIGNIYGYTF
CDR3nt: TGCAGTGCTAGAATCGGAAACATCTATGGCTACACCTTC

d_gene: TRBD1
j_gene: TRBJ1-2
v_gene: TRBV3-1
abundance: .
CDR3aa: CASSHGTGSTYGYTF
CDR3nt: TGTGCCAGCAGCCACGGGACAGGGAGTACCTATGGCTACACCTTC

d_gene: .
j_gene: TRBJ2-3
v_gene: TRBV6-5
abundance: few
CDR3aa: CASRPSYTQYF
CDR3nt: TGTGCCAGCAGGCCCTCCTATACGCAGTATTTT

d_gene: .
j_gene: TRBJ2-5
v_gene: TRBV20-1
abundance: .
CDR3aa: CSARGLVNLETQYF
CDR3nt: TGCAGTGCTAGAGGACTAGTAAATCTAGAGACCCAGTACTTC

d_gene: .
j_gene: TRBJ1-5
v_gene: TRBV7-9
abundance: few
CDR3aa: CASSSGAGSNQPQHF
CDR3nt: TGTGCCAGCAGCTCCGGAGCCGGTAGCAATCAGCCCCAGCATTTT

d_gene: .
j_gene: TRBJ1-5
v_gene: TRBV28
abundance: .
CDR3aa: CACSRGRQPQHF
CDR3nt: TGTGCCTGCAGTCGGGGGCGGCAGCCCCAGCATTTT

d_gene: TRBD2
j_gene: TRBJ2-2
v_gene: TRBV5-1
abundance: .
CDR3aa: CASSLEVSGGNTGELFF
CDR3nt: TGCGCCAGCAGCTTGGAGGTTAGCGGGGGAAACACCGGGGAGCTGTTTTTT

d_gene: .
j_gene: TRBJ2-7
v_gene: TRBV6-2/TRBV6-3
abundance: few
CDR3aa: CASSPFSGSSYEQYF
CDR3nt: TGTGCCAGCAGTCCCTTTAGCGGATCTTCCTACGAGCAGTACTTC

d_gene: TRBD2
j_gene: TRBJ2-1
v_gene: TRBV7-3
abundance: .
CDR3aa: CASSLSTGGGGNEQFF
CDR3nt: TGTGCCAGCAGCTTATCCACGGGGGGGGGAGGCAATGAGCAGTTCTTC

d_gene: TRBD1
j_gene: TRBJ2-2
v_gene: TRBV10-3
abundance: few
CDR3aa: CAISEPGQGATGELFF
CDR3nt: TGTGCCATCAGTGAACCGGGACAGGGGGCGACCGGGGAGCTGTTTTTT

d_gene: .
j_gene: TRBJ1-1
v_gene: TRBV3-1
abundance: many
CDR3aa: CASSQVGQGGTEAFF
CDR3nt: TGTGCCAGCAGCCAAGTAGGGCAGGGTGGGACTGAAGCTTTCTTT

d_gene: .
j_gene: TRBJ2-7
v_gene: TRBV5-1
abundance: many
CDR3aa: CASSYLLGQAYEQYF
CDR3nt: TGCGCCAGCAGCTACCTGCTTGGGCAGGCCTACGAGCAGTACTTC

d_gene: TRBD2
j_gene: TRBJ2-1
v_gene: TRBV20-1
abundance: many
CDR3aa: CSAFSGGAFYEQFF
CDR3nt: TGCAGTGCTTTTAGCGGGGGGGCATTCTATGAGCAGTTCTTC

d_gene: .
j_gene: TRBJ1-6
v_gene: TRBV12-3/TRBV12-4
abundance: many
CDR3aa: CASRPGSNSPLHF
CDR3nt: TGTGCCAGCAGGCCCGGGAGTAATTCACCCCTCCACTTT

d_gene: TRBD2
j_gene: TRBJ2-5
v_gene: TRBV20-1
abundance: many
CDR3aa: CSAKTSGEETQYF
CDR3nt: TGCAGTGCCAAGACTAGCGGGGAAGAGACCCAGTACTTC

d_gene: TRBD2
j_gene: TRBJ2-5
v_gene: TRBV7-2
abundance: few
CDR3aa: CASSLAGLVQETQYF
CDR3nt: TGTGCCAGCAGCTTAGCCGGACTAGTCCAAGAGACCCAGTACTTC

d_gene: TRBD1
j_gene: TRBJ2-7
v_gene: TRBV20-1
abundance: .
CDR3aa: CSAHRDSSTYEQYF
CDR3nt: TGCAGTGCTCACCGGGACAGCTCGACCTACGAGCAGTACTTC

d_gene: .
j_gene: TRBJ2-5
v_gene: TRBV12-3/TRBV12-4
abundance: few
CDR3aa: CASMGTVQETQYF
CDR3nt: TGTGCCAGCATGGGGACGGTCCAAGAGACCCAGTACTTC

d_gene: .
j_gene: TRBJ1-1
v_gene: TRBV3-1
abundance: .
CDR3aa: CASSQYLNTEAFF
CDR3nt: TGTGCCAGCAGCCAATACTTGAACACTGAAGCTTTCTTT

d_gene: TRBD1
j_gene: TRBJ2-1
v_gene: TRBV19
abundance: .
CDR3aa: CASSIRDGTGYNEQFF
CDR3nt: TGTGCCAGTAGTATACGTGACGGGACAGGGTACAATGAGCAGTTCTTC

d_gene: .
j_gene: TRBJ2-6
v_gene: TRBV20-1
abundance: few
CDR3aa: CSDVDGRTSGANVLTF
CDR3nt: TGCAGTGATGTAGACGGCCGAACCTCTGGGGCCAACGTCCTGACTTTC

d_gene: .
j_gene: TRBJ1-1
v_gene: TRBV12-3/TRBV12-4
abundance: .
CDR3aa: CASSFLGLNTEAFF
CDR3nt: TGTGCCAGCAGTTTCCTCGGCTTGAACACTGAAGCTTTCTTT

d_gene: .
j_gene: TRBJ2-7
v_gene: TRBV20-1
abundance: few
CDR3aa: CSARGGPSSYEQYF
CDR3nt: TGCAGTGCTAGAGGTGGACCTAGCTCCTACGAGCAGTACTTC

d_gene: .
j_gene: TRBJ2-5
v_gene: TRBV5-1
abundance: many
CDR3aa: CASSFNPEIGETQYF
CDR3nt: TGCGCCAGCAGCTTCAACCCTGAGATTGGAGAGACCCAGTACTTC

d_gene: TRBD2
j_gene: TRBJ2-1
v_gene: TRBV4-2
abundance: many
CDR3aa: CASSQDRLAGGNEQFF
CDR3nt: TGTGCCAGCAGCCAAGATCGACTAGCGGGAGGCAATGAGCAGTTCTTC

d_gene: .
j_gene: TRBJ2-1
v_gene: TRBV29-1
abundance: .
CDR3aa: CSVETGIDEQFF
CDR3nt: TGCAGCGTTGAAACAGGGATCGATGAGCAGTTCTTC

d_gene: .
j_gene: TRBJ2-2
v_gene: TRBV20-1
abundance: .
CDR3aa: CSASRGGVGELFF
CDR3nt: TGCAGTGCTAGCCGTGGGGGTGTCGGGGAGCTGTTTTTT

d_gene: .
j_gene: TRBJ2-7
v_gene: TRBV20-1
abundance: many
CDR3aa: CSGRGLSPYEQYF
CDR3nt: TGCAGTGGTAGGGGACTGTCTCCCTACGAGCAGTACTTC

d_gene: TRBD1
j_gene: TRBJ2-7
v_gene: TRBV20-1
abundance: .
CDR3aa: CSARPAGQGLYEQYF
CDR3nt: TGCAGTGCTAGACCGGCGGGACAGGGCCTCTACGAGCAGTACTTC

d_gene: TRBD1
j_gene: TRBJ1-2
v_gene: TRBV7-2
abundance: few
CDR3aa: CASSGTGQGDYTF
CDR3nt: TGTGCCAGCAGCGGGACAGGCCAGGGTGACTACACCTTC

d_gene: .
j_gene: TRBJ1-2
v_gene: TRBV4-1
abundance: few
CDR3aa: CASSQDLGLANYGYTF
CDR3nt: TGCGCCAGCAGCCAAGATTTGGGTCTAGCTAACTATGGCTACACCTTC

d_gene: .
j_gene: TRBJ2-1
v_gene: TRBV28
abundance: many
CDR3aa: CASSLGGGALDYNEQFF
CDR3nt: TGTGCCAGCAGTTTAGGTGGGGGGGCGCTGGACTACAATGAGCAGTTCTTC

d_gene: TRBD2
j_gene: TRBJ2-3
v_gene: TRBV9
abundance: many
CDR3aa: CASSLGLAGASDTQYF
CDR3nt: TGTGCCAGCAGCCTTGGACTAGCGGGAGCCTCAGATACGCAGTATTTT

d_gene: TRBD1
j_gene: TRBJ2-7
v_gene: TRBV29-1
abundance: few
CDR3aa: CSVAGQGAYEQYF
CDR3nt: TGCAGCGTTGCGGGACAGGGGGCCTACGAGCAGTACTTC

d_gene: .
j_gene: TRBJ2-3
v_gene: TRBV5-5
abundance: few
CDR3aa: CASSYRNSGTQYF
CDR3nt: TGTGCCAGCAGTTACCGGAACAGCGGGACGCAGTATTTT

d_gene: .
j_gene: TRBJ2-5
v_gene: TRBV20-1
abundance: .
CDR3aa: CSARDAGQYQETQYF
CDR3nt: TGCAGTGCTAGAGATGCGGGACAGTACCAAGAGACCCAGTACTTC

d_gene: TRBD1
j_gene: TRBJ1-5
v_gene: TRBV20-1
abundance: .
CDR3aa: CSARGQGDQPQHF
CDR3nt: TGCAGTGCTAGAGGGCAGGGGGATCAGCCCCAGCATTTT